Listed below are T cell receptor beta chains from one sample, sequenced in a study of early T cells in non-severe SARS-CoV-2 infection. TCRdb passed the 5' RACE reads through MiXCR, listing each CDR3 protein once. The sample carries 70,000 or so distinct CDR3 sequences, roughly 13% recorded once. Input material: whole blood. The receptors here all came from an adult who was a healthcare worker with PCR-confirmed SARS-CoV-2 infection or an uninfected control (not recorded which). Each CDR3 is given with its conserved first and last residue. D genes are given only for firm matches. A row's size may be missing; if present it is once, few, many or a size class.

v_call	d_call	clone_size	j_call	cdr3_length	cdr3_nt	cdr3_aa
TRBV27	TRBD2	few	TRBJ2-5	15	TGTGCCAGCAGTTTAATAGCGGGGAAGGTTCAGACCCAGTACTTC	CASSLIAGKVQTQYF
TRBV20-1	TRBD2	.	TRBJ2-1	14	TGCAGTGCGAAAAGGACTAGCGGGGGAAATGAGCAGTTCTTC	CSAKRTSGGNEQFF
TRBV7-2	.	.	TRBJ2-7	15	TGTGCCAGCTCCCTGGGAGCTCCACCTACTTACGAGCAGTACTTC	CASSLGAPPTYEQYF
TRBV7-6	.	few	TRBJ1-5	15	TGTGCCAGCAGCTTAGTGGCAGGCCGCAATCAGCCCCAGCATTTT	CASSLVAGRNQPQHF
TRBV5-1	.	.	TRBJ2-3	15	TGCGCCAGCAGCTGGGGCGGGGCAAGCACAGATACGCAGTATTTT	CASSWGGASTDTQYF
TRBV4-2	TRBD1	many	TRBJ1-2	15	TGTGCCAGCAGCCAAGATTTAGGGCAGGGGGGCGGCTACACCTTC	CASSQDLGQGGGYTF
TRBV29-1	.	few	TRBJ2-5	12	TGCAGCTACCGACGGGGGACGGAGACCCAGTACTTC	CSYRRGTETQYF
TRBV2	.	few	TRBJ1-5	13	TGTGCCAGCACTTGGCAGGGGAATCAGCCCCAGCATTTT	CASTWQGNQPQHF
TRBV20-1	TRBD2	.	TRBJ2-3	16	TGCAGTGCTAGAGATTGGAGGACTAGTGACACAGATACGCAGTATTTT	CSARDWRTSDTDTQYF
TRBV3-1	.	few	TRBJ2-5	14	TGTGCCAGCAGCCAAGGCGATAGTCTCTATCACCAGTACTTC	CASSQGDSLYHQYF
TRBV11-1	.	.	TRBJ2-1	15	TGTGCCAGCAGCCGAGACAGACCCCTCGTTCACGAGCAGTTCTTC	CASSRDRPLVHEQFF
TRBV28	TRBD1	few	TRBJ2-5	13	TGTGCCAGCCACAGGGGGCGAGCGGAGACCCAGTACTTC	CASHRGRAETQYF